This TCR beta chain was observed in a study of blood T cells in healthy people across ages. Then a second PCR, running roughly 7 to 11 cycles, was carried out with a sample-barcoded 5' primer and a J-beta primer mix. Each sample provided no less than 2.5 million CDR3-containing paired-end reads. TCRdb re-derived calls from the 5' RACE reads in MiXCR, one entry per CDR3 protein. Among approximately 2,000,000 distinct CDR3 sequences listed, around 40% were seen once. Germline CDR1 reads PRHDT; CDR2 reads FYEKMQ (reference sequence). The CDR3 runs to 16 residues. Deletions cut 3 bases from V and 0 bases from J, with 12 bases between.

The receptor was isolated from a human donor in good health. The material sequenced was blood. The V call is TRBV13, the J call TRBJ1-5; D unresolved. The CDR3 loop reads CASSFGRIHSNQPQHF. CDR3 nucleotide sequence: TGTGCCAGCAGCTTCGGGAGAATCCATAGCAATCAGCCCCAGCATTTT.